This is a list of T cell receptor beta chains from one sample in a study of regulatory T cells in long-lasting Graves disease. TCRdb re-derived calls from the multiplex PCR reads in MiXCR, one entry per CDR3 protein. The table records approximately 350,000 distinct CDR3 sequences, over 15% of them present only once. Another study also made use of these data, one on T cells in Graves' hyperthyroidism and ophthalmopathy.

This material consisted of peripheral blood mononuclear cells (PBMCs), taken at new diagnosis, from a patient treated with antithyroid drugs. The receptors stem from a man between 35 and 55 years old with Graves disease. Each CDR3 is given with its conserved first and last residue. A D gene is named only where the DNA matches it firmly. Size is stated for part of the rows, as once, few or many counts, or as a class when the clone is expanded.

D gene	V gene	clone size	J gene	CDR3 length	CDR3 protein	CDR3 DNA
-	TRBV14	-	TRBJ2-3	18	CASSPRGAVTLSTDTQYF	TGTGCCAGCAGCCCACGTGGGGCCGTTACCCTAAGCACAGATACGCAGTATTTT
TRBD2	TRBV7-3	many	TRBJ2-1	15	CASSASLLAGVEQFF	TGTGCCAGCAGCGCCAGCTTACTAGCGGGGGTTGAGCAGTTCTTC
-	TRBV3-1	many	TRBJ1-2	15	CASSQGMRQNDGYTF	TGTGCCAGCAGCCAAGGTATGAGACAGAATGATGGCTACACCTTC
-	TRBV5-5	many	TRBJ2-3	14	CASSFSKFTDTQYF	TGTGCCAGCAGCTTTTCCAAGTTCACAGATACGCAGTATTTT
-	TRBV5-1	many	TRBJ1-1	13	CASSADIHTEAFF	TGCGCCAGCAGCGCGGATATACACACTGAAGCTTTCTTT
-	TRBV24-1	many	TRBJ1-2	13	CATSDFHGDGYTF	TGTGCCACCAGTGATTTTCACGGCGATGGCTACACCTTC
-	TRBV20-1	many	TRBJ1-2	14	CSATRRSAGYGYTF	TGCAGTGCAACGAGACGGTCCGCGGGCTATGGCTACACCTTC
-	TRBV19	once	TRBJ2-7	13	CASSIGLGYEQYF	TGTGCCAGTAGTATCGGACTCGGGTACGAGCAGTACTTC
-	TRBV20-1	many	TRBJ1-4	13	CSASGGISEKLFF	TGCAGTGCTAGCGGGGGGATCAGTGAAAAACTGTTTTTT
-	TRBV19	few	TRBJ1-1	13	CASSRARGTEAFF	TGTGCCAGTAGTAGGGCGCGGGGCACTGAAGCTTTCTTT
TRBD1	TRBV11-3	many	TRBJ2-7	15	CASSSWQGASYEQYF	TGTGCCAGCAGCTCCTGGCAGGGGGCTTCCTACGAGCAGTACTTC
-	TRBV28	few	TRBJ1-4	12	CASAGGDEKLFF	TGTGCCAGCGCTGGCGGAGATGAAAAACTGTTTTTT
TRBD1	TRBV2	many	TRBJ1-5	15	CASSEEGARGQPQHF	TGTGCCAGCAGTGAAGAGGGGGCGCGGGGTCAGCCCCAGCATTTT
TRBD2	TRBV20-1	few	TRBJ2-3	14	CSARPGGNTDTQYF	TGCAGTGCTAGGCCGGGGGGTAACACAGATACGCAGTATTTT
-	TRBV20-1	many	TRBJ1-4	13	CSARGLVVEKLFF	TGCAGTGCTAGGGGGTTGGTGGTAGAAAAACTGTTTTTT
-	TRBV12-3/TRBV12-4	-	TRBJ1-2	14	CASSFRQPAGGYTF	TGTGCCAGCAGTTTCAGGCAGCCCGCCGGGGGCTACACCTTC
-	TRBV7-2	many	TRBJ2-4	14	CASSLDKGLHIQYF	TGTGCCAGCAGCTTAGATAAGGGTTTGCACATTCAGTACTTC
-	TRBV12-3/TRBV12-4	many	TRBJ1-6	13	CASSPREGSPLHF	TGTGCCAGCAGTCCCAGGGAGGGGTCACCCCTCCACTTT